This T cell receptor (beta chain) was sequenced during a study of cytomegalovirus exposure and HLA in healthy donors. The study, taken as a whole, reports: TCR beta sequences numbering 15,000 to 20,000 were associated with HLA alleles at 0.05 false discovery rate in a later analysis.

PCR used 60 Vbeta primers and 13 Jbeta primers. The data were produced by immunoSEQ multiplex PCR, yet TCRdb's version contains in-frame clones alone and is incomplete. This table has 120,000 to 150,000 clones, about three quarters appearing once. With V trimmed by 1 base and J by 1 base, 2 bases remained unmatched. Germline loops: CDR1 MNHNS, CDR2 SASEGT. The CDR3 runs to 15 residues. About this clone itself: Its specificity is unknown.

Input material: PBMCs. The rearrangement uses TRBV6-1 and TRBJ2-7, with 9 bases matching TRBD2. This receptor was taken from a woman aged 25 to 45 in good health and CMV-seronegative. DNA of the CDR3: TGTGCCAGCAGTGAAGATAGCGGGGGTTCCTACGAGCAGTACTTC. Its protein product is CASSEDSGGSYEQYF.